Listed below are T cell receptor beta chains from one sample, sequenced in a study of T-cell reconstitution after alpha-beta-depleted transplantation in children. TCRdb redid the calling of the PCR reads with MiXCR, one entry per CDR3 protein. The sample holds about 980,000 distinct CDR3 sequences, around 30% seen once. Sequenced here: PBMCs, mostly from graft donor cells, sampled 360 days after TCRalphabeta/CD19-depleted stem cell transplant. These receptors came from a boy under two years old who had a stem cell transplant for SCID, so the T cells may come from the graft donor. The CDR3 runs from the conserved cysteine through the conserved F or W. A D gene is named only where the DNA matches it firmly. Clone size is not always given. Where it is, it says once, few, many or a class for expanded clones.

>TRBD1|TRBV12-3/TRBV12-4|TRBJ2-5|many
CASSFRTGEETQYF
TGTGCCAGCAGTTTTAGGACAGGTGAAGAGACCCAGTACTTC
>.|TRBV9|TRBJ1-4|once
CASSVGLLGGTYEKLFF
TGTGCCAGCAGCGTAGGACTTTTAGGAGGAACATATGAAAAACTGTTTTTT
>.|TRBV7-2|TRBJ2-1|.
CASSWSGGSEQFF
TGTGCCAGCAGCTGGTCCGGGGGCAGTGAGCAGTTCTTC
>.|TRBV28|TRBJ2-7|.
CASRGLWVGEQYF
TGTGCCAGCAGGGGACTTTGGGTAGGCGAGCAGTACTTC
>.|TRBV11-2|TRBJ2-1|.
CASSTTASSYNEQFF
TGTGCCAGCAGCACGACAGCCTCTTCCTACAATGAGCAGTTCTTC
>.|TRBV6-1|TRBJ1-5|few
CASSSNSLSNQPQHF
TGTGCCAGCAGCTCAAATTCCCTTAGCAATCAGCCCCAGCATTTT
>TRBD2|TRBV9|TRBJ2-1|.
CASSVLAGGLGARQFF
TGTGCCAGCAGCGTCCTAGCGGGGGGCCTGGGGGCGAGGCAGTTCTTC
>.|TRBV15|TRBJ2-7|.
CATSRDWGASAYEQYF
TGTGCCACCAGCAGAGATTGGGGGGCATCGGCCTACGAGCAGTACTTC
>TRBD1|TRBV20-1|TRBJ2-7|few
CSAARQGESDEQYF
TGCAGTGCCGCACGACAGGGGGAATCAGACGAGCAGTACTTC
>.|TRBV28|TRBJ2-7|.
CASSVPGHEQYF
TGTGCCAGCAGTGTTCCAGGTCACGAGCAGTACTTC
>.|TRBV13|TRBJ1-3|.
CASSLRPGLSGNTIYF
TGTGCCAGCAGCTTACGTCCGGGTCTCTCTGGAAACACCATATATTTT
>.|TRBV7-9|TRBJ2-7|.
CASSVVGEEQYF
TGTGCCAGCAGCGTGGTGGGGGAAGAGCAGTACTTC
>.|TRBV20-1|TRBJ2-5|.
CSARPGHRETQYF
TGCAGTGCTAGGCCGGGACATAGAGAGACCCAGTACTTC
>.|TRBV12-3/TRBV12-4|TRBJ1-1|few
CASSPEGTSDTEAFF
TGTGCCAGCAGTCCCGAAGGTACCTCGGACACTGAAGCTTTCTTT
>TRBD1|TRBV5-1|TRBJ2-1|few
CASSSPGQGFYNEQFF
TGCGCCAGCAGCTCCCCGGGACAGGGATTCTACAATGAGCAGTTCTTC
>TRBD1|TRBV20-1|TRBJ2-7|few
CSATDRYSSYEQYF
TGCAGTGCCACGGACAGGTACAGCTCCTACGAGCAGTACTTC
>TRBD2|TRBV7-8|TRBJ2-1|.
CASSHGTSEAGEQFF
TGTGCCAGCAGCCATGGGACTAGTGAGGCGGGGGAGCAGTTCTTC
>TRBD1|TRBV12-3/TRBV12-4|TRBJ2-3|many
CASSFLRQGTDTQYF
TGTGCCAGCAGTTTCCTTAGACAGGGGACAGATACGCAGTATTTT
>TRBD2|TRBV4-2|TRBJ2-3|few
CASSPAGGNTDTQYF
TGTGCCAGCAGCCCTGCGGGGGGGAACACAGATACGCAGTATTTT
>.|TRBV12-3/TRBV12-4|TRBJ2-1|few
CASSLFRVNNEQFF
TGTGCCAGCAGTTTATTTAGAGTCAACAATGAGCAGTTCTTC
>.|TRBV7-2|TRBJ1-1|.
CASSFRPSGAEAFF
TGTGCCAGCAGCTTCCGACCCAGTGGGGCTGAAGCTTTCTTT
>TRBD2|TRBV5-1|TRBJ2-1|.
CASSFLSGGRQNEQFF
TGCGCCAGCAGCTTCCTTAGCGGGGGACGTCAGAATGAGCAGTTCTTC
>TRBD1|TRBV6-1|TRBJ1-1|few
CASSAQWIGTGLTEAFF
TGTGCCAGCAGTGCGCAATGGATCGGGACAGGGCTCACTGAAGCTTTCTTT
>.|TRBV3-1|TRBJ2-7|many
CASSLDRRAGLDEQYF
TGTGCCAGCAGCCTAGATCGGCGGGCAGGGCTCGACGAGCAGTACTTC
>TRBD1|TRBV5-1|TRBJ2-2|few
CASSRGQGARSTGELFF
TGCGCCAGCAGCAGGGGACAGGGGGCGCGAAGCACCGGGGAGCTGTTTTTT
>.|TRBV20-1|TRBJ1-5|few
CSARDRRGKVVQPQHF
TGCAGTGCTAGAGATCGGAGGGGAAAGGTTGTCCAGCCCCAGCATTTT
>.|TRBV29-1|TRBJ2-7|few
CSVETGPGQQYF
TGCAGCGTTGAAACCGGACCGGGGCAGCAGTACTTC
>.|TRBV29-1|TRBJ1-1|few
CSVPSGPNTEAFF
TGCAGCGTGCCCTCCGGGCCCAACACTGAAGCTTTCTTT
>.|TRBV7-8|TRBJ1-5|.
CASSLGARNQPQHF
TGTGCCAGCAGCTTAGGGGCCAGAAATCAGCCCCAGCATTTT
>TRBD1|TRBV14|TRBJ2-1|.
CASSLDRWREQFF
TGTGCCAGCAGCCTGGACAGGTGGAGGGAGCAGTTCTTC
>TRBD2|TRBV18|TRBJ2-1|many
CASSPGRESEQFF
TGTGCCAGCTCCCCAGGGAGGGAAAGTGAGCAGTTCTTC
>.|TRBV7-8|TRBJ2-3|.
CASSPGTPVGTQYF
TGTGCCAGCAGCCCCGGGACCCCGGTGGGGACGCAGTATTTT
>TRBD2|TRBV12-3/TRBV12-4|TRBJ2-1|few
CASSFGTKTLTGLARYNEQFF
TGTGCCAGCAGTTTTGGGACGAAAACTTTAACGGGACTAGCAAGATACAATGAGCAGTTCTTC
>.|TRBV12-3/TRBV12-4|TRBJ2-1|many
CASSRGHPIYNEQFF
TGTGCCAGCAGTCGAGGACATCCGATCTACAATGAGCAGTTCTTC
>TRBD1|TRBV5-1|TRBJ1-2|.
CASSLTGEDGYTF
TGCGCCAGCAGCCTCACAGGGGAGGATGGCTACACCTTC
>.|TRBV12-3/TRBV12-4|TRBJ2-5|.
CASTKLHYRRQETQYF
TGTGCCAGCACCAAACTTCATTACAGGAGGCAAGAGACCCAGTACTTC
>.|TRBV5-1|TRBJ2-3|.
CASSYGAGPSTDTQYF
TGCGCCAGCAGCTATGGGGCGGGGCCCTCCACAGATACGCAGTATTTT
>TRBD1|TRBV20-1|TRBJ2-7|.
CSATQHRGIVSEQYF
TGCAGTGCCACACAACACAGGGGAATTGTGTCCGAGCAGTACTTC
>.|TRBV6-2/TRBV6-3|TRBJ2-7|.
CASTRTTIGSYEQYF
TGTGCCAGCACCAGGACAACCATTGGGTCCTACGAGCAGTACTTC
>.|TRBV12-3/TRBV12-4|TRBJ2-1|few
CASSFGGHRNEQFF
TGTGCCAGCAGTTTCGGGGGCCATCGCAATGAGCAGTTCTTC
>TRBD1|TRBV5-1|TRBJ1-2|.
CASSHLPDRPNFGYTF
TGCGCCAGCAGCCACCTTCCGGACAGGCCGAACTTTGGCTACACCTTC
>.|TRBV28|TRBJ1-2|.
CASSFTGLTATYGYTF
TGTGCCAGCAGTTTTACGGGATTGACCGCCACCTATGGCTACACCTTC